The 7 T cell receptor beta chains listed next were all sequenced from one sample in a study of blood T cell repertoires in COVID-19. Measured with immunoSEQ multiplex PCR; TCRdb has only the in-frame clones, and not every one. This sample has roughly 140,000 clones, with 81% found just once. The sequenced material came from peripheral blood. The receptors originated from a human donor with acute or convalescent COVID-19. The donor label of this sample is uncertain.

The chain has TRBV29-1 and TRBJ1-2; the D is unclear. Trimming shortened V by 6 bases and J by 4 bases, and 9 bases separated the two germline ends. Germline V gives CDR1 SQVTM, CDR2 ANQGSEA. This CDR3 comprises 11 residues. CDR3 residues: CSVTPSYGYTF. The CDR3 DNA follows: TGCAGCGTGACCCCTAGCTATGGCTACACCTTC.

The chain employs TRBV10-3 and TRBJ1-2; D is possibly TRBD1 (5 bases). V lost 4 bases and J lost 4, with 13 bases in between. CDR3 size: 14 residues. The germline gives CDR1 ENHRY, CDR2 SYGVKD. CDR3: CAISAFGGPYGYTF. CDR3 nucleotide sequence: TGTGCCATCAGTGCCTTCGGGGGTCCCTATGGCTACACCTTC.

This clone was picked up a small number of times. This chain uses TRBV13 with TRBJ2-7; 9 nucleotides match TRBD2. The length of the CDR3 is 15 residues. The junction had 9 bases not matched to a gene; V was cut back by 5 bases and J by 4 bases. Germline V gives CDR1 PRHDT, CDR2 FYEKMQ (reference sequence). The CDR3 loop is CASSQVAGAGYEQYF. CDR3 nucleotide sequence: TGTGCCAGCAGCCAAGTAGCGGGGGCGGGATACGAGCAGTACTTC.

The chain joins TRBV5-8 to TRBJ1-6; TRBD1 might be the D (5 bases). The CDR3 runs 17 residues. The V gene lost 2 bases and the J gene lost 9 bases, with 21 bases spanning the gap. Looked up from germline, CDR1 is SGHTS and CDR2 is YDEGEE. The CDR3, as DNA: TGTGCCAGCAGCTTAGGTCTGGACACAATTTTTCGTTCACCCCTCCACTTT. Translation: CASSLGLDTIFRSPLHF.

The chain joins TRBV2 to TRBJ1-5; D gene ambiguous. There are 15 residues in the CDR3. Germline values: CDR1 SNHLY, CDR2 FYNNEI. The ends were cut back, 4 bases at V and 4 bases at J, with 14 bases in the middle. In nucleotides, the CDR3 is TGTGCCAGCAGTGGGGGAGAAATGAGGAATCAGCCCCAGCATTTT. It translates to CASSGGEMRNQPQHF.

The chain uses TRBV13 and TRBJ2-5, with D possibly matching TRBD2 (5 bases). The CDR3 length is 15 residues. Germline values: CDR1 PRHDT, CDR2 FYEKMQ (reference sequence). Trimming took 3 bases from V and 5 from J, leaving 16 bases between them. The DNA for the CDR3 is TGTGCCAGCAGCTTCCGGACTTCTGTTGGGGAGACCCAGTACTTC. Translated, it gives CASSFRTSVGETQYF.

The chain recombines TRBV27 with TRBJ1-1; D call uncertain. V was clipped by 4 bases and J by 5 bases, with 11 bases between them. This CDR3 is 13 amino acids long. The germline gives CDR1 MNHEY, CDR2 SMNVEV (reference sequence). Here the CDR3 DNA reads TGTGCCAGCAGTTCGGGGTTTAGGACTGAAGCTTTCTTT. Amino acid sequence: CASSSGFRTEAFF.